This passage covers 10 T cell receptor beta chains from one sample sequenced in a study of monozygotic twins with inflammatory bowel disease. TCRdb re-called the 5' RACE reads and gives one entry per CDR3 protein, without DNA. The listing records a few hundred thousand distinct CDR3 sequences. Material: blood. Every receptor here comes from a human donor with ulcerative colitis or Crohn's disease, or a healthy co-twin of an affected twin (not recorded which).

The V gene is TRBV11-2, the J gene TRBJ2-1; TCRdb's D call of TRBD2 is untestable without DNA. Germline assignment: CDR1 SGHAT and CDR2 FQNNGV. The CDR3 consists of 18 residues. The CDR3 reads CASSLGLRLAGVYNEQFF.

The chain has TRBV24-1 and TRBJ2-5; TCRdb's D call, TRBD1, is unchecked because there is no DNA. The CDR3 is 14 amino acids. Germline V gene data show CDR1 as KGHDR and CDR2 as SFDVKD. CDR3 sequence reads: CATSQDRGGETQYF.

The chain recombines TRBV6-5 with TRBJ2-7; there is no DNA to check the TCRdb D call of TRBD1. CDR1 and CDR2 (germline): MNHEY, SVGAGI. The CDR3 length is 15 residues. CDR3 protein: CASSSPGQGSYEQYF.

J is TRBJ2-3 and V is TRBV12-3 or TRBV12-4. The CDR3 consists of 13 residues. The chain's CDR3 is CASSLSGMDTQYF.

The chain joins TRBV15 to TRBJ1-2; TCRdb's assignment of TRBD1 cannot be checked, as there is no DNA. CDR1 LNHNV and CDR2 YYDKDF come from the germline V gene (reference sequence). The CDR3 loop spans 14 amino acids. CDR3 protein: CATNRNQGNYGYTF.

This chain uses TRBV2 with TRBJ1-3; no DNA is available, so the TRBD1 call from TCRdb remains unchecked. The CDR3 consists of 15 residues. Looked up from germline, CDR1 is SNHLY and CDR2 is FYNNEI. CDR3: CASSGGTRSGNTIYF. Based on the CDR3 plus reference TRBV2 and TRBJ1-3, the full variable domain is EPEVTQTPSHQVTQMGQEVILRCVPISNHLYFYWYRQILGQKVEFLVSFYNNEISEKSEIFDDQFSVERPDGSNFTLKIRSTKLEDSAMYFCASSGGTRSGNTIYFGEGSWLTVV.

The V and J genes are TRBV4-3 and TRBJ1-2; TCRdb calls TRBD1, which cannot be checked without DNA. The CDR3 is made up of 18 amino acids. The germline gives CDR1 LGHNA, CDR2 YSLEER. The CDR3 reads CASSANSGTGGGGYGYTF.

J is TRBJ1-1 and V is TRBV12-3 or TRBV12-4. The length of the CDR3 is 11 residues. The CDR3 region is CASTSGLGGFF.

The CDR3 is CSRAGAKTQYF. The rearrangement uses TRBV20-1 and TRBJ2-5; TCRdb returns TRBD1, unconfirmable since there is no DNA. The CDR3 sequence is 11 residues long. Germline CDR1 and CDR2: DFQATT and SNEGSKA (reference sequence).

V is TRBV11-1 and J is TRBJ2-2; absent DNA, TCRdb's TRBD1 call cannot be checked. The CDR3 sequence is 16 residues long. The germline V gene encodes CDR1 SGHAT and CDR2 FQDESV (reference sequence). CDR3 loop: CASSLHNGGNFGELFF.